Presented here are 21 T cell receptor beta chains from one specimen sequenced in a study of T cell changes during pregnancy in multiple sclerosis. The table came from immunoSEQ multiplex PCR; TCRdb's copy has only in-frame clones and leaves some out. The repertoire consists of about 59,000 clones, with 85% to 95% occurring once and the leading ten covering 0.36%. This specimen was CD4+ T cells from peripheral blood mononuclear cells, taken before pregnancy. These receptors came from a female donor with multiple sclerosis, enrolled in a pregnancy study.

A note on this clone: An end of the junction does not agree with germline; a read error may underlie this. The V and J genes are TRBV5-1 and TRBJ1-6, with 9 positions matching TRBD1. CDR1 SGHRS and CDR2 YFSETQ come from the germline V gene. The CDR3 has 16 amino acids. The CDR3 loop is CASTLDGQGYGSPLHF. CDR3 DNA: TGCGCCAGCACCTTGGATGGACAGGGGTACGGATCACCCCTCCACTTT.

The gene calls are TRBV19 and TRBJ1-1; D is uncertain. Germline CDR1 and CDR2: LNHDA and SQIVND (reference sequence). The CDR3 consists of 16 residues. V lost 1 base, J lost 1 base, and 13 bases lay in between. In nucleotides, the CDR3 is TGTGCCAGTAGTATAGCCCCCGGGAGTAGGAACACTGAAGCTTTCTTT. Encoded protein: CASSIAPGSRNTEAFF.

The chain employs TRBV6-5 and TRBJ1-1; a possible D gene is TRBD1 (5 bases). This CDR3 comprises 12 residues. Germline CDR1 and CDR2: MNHEY and SVGAGI. Trimming took 7 bases from V and 6 from J, leaving 12 bases between them. CDR3 residues: CASTAGTAEAFF. CDR3 bases: TGTGCCAGCACCGCAGGGACTGCTGAAGCTTTCTTT.

The chain links TRBV7-8 to TRBJ2-7, with 7 nucleotides matching TRBD1. In germline, CDR1 is SGHVS, CDR2 FQNEAQ. Unmatched junction bases numbered 7, after V lost 1 base and J lost 1 base. The CDR3 is made up of 16 amino acids. CDR3 in DNA: TGTGCCAGCAGCTTAGAAAGAGGGACAGTGTCCTACGAGCAGTACTTC. Amino acid sequence: CASSLERGTVSYEQYF.

This sequence joins TRBV19 and TRBJ2-5, with TRBD2 matching 11 bases. Germline CDR1 is LNHDA and CDR2 is SQIVND (reference sequence). The CDR3 contains 15 residues. Germline trimming cut 5 bases from V and 4 bases from J; bases unmatched to any gene: 6. The CDR3 loop reads CASSVLTSGRETQYF. CDR3 sequence (DNA): TGTGCCAGTAGTGTCCTCACTAGCGGGAGAGAGACCCAGTACTTC.

This chain joins TRBV28 and TRBJ2-3, with 8 bases fitting TRBD2. Trimming at V came to 5 bases and at J to 7 bases, leaving 8 bases not matched to a gene. The V gene's germline CDR1 is MDHEN and CDR2 SYDVKM. The CDR3 sequence is 14 residues long. The CDR3, as DNA: TGTGCCAGCAGTCGTACCCGGGGGGGATATACGCAGTATTTT. This gives the protein CASSRTRGGYTQYF.

The chain uses TRBV28 and TRBJ1-1; the D gene is possibly TRBD1 (5 bases). The germline V and J ends were trimmed by 3 bases and 6 bases, with 11 bases remaining between them. The CDR3 contains 13 residues. Germline CDR1 and CDR2: MDHEN and SYDVKM. The CDR3, as DNA: TGTGCCAGCAGTTTTTCAGGGTTCGCTGAAGCTTTCTTT. Encoded protein: CASSFSGFAEAFF.

The chain employs TRBV2 and TRBJ2-5; 8 bases match TRBD1. The CDR3 is 19 residues long. Germline V gene lookup returns CDR1 SNHLY and CDR2 FYNNEI. V lost 0 bases to trimming and J lost 5 bases; unmatched junction nucleotides: 17. For the CDR3, the DNA is TGTGCCAGCAGTGAAGCGCTGTTCTCCGGGGCAGGGGGCCGGGAGACCCAGTACTTC. Its translation: CASSEALFSGAGGRETQYF.

The chain uses TRBV9 and TRBJ1-2; 9 nucleotides match TRBD1. The CDR3 sequence is 15 residues long. The germline CDR1 and CDR2 sequences are SGDLS and YYNGEE. V lost 3 bases and J lost 5; bases outside the gene matches: 8. The CDR3, as DNA: TGTGCCAGCAGCGAAGGGACAGGGATTATATATGGCTACACCTTC. Translation: CASSEGTGIIYGYTF.

The CDR3 DNA reads TGTGCCAGCAGCTTAACCGGGGGGAGCAATCAGCCCCAGCATTTT. Protein product: CASSLTGGSNQPQHF. J is TRBJ1-5 and V is TRBV7-3; possible D gene TRBD1, 5 bases. The germline V gene has CDR1 SGHTA and CDR2 FQGTGA. V dropped 0 bases and J dropped 1 base, with 7 bases sitting between them. The CDR3 loop spans 15 amino acids.

The chain recombines TRBV18 with TRBJ2-1; 12 bases line up with TRBD2. Germline V gene lookup returns CDR1 KGHSH and CDR2 LQKENI. J lost 6 bases, V lost 6 bases, and 6 bases had no gene match. The CDR3 has 15 amino acids. DNA for the CDR3: TGTGCCAGCTCTCAAACTAGCGGGGGGTTCAATGAGCAGTTCTTC. This gives the protein CASSQTSGGFNEQFF.

This chain links TRBV7-9 with TRBJ2-6; 8 bases match TRBD1. V lost 5 bases, J lost 4 bases, and 7 bases stayed unmatched. Germline V gene sequence: CDR1 SEHNR, CDR2 FQNEAQ (reference sequence). CDR3 length: 16 amino acids. CDR3 amino acids: CASSADRVRGANVLTF. In nucleotides, the CDR3 is TGTGCCAGCAGCGCGGACAGGGTGAGAGGGGCCAACGTCCTGACTTTC.

The V gene is TRBV10-3, the J gene TRBJ1-1; TRBD1 is a possible D gene (5 bases). V gave up 8 bases and J gave up 1 base, with 11 bases separating them. Per germline, CDR1 ENHRY and CDR2 SYGVKD. The CDR3 sequence is 13 residues long. The CDR3 DNA is TGTGCCATCGGACCCACAGGGAACACTGAAGCTTTCTTT. This sequence encodes CAIGPTGNTEAFF.

The rearrangement uses TRBV28 and TRBJ1-2; the match to TRBD1 covers 8 bases. Germline V CDR1 and CDR2: MDHEN, SYDVKM. The CDR3 is 15 amino acids. With V trimmed by 4 bases and J by 4 bases, 8 bases remained unmatched. This chain's CDR3 is CASSSGQGGIYGYTF. The CDR3 DNA is TGTGCCAGCAGTTCCGGACAGGGCGGTATCTATGGCTACACCTTC.

This clone showed up just once. The gene calls are TRBV19 and TRBJ2-3; D is undetermined. Trimming cost V 5 bases and J 5 bases, with 11 bases left between them. The CDR3 is made up of 13 amino acids. CDR1 and CDR2 from the germline V gene are LNHDA and SQIVND (reference sequence). The chain's CDR3 is CASSPWAVDTQYF. The CDR3 nucleotides read TGTGCCAGTAGTCCTTGGGCTGTAGATACGCAGTATTTT.

The chain couples TRBV15 to TRBJ2-2, with 7 bases identical to TRBD2. The J segment lost 5 bases and the V segment lost 5 bases, leaving 2 bases of the junction unmatched. The CDR3 has 13 amino acids. Germline lookup yields CDR1 LNHNV and CDR2 YYDKDF (reference sequence). CDR3 DNA sequence: TGTGCCACCAGCCAAGCGGGGACCGGGGAGCTGTTTTTT. It translates to CATSQAGTGELFF.

V usage is TRBV18 and J usage is TRBJ1-1; 9 nucleotides line up with TRBD1. CDR3 length: 14 residues. The V and J ends lost 5 bases and 5 bases, in that order; junction bases with no gene match: 6. Germline-derived CDR1 and CDR2 are KGHSH and LQKENI. The CDR3 region has the DNA TGTGCCAGCTCAGCGGGACAGGGAGGGACTGAAGCTTTCTTT. Protein sequence: CASSAGQGGTEAFF. Drawing the rest from reference TRBV18 and TRBJ1-1, the complete variable domain is NAGVMQNPRHLVRRRGQEARLRCSPMKGHSHVYWYRQLPEEGLKFMVYLQKENIIDESGMPKERFSAEFPKEGPSILRIQQVVRGDSAAYFCASSAGQGGTEAFFGQGTRLTVV.

CDR3: CASSLVVRRVSYNEQFF. The CDR3 DNA is TGTGCCAGCAGCTTAGTGGTGAGGAGGGTCTCCTACAATGAGCAGTTCTTC. The chain employs TRBV11-3 and TRBJ2-1; a weak D match, TRBD2 (6 bases). The CDR3 runs 17 residues. Per the germline V gene, CDR1 is SGHNT and CDR2 is YENEEA. V was trimmed by 1 base and J by 0 bases, leaving 13 bases between them.

This clone has just one count. V usage is TRBV27 and J usage is TRBJ1-4; 8 bases are a match to TRBD1. After removal of 10 bases from V and 7 bases from J, the junction contained 8 bases not matched to a gene. The germline V gene has CDR1 MNHEY and CDR2 SMNVEV (reference sequence). CDR3 length: 13 residues. CDR3 in amino acids: CATGTGGTEKLFF. CDR3 DNA sequence: TGTGCCACCGGGACAGGAGGGACTGAAAAACTGTTTTTT.

The chain uses TRBV15 and TRBJ2-2, with a possible D match to TRBD1 (6 bases). The length of the CDR3 is 14 residues. V lost 0 bases to trimming and J lost 7 bases, with 9 bases between them. Per germline, CDR1 LNHNV and CDR2 YYDKDF (reference sequence). The CDR3 is CATSRDPGVGELFF. CDR3 nucleotide sequence: TGTGCCACCAGCAGAGATCCAGGGGTCGGGGAGCTGTTTTTT.

The chain joins TRBV7-2 to TRBJ2-5, with a tentative D call TRBD1 (6 bases). The ends were cut back, 2 bases at V and 2 bases at J, with 12 bases in the middle. Germline V CDR1 and CDR2: SGHTA, FQGNSA. There are 15 residues in the CDR3. The CDR3 spells CASSLKQGWQETQYF. CDR3 DNA sequence: TGTGCCAGCAGCTTAAAACAGGGCTGGCAAGAGACCCAGTACTTC.